This TCR beta chain emerged from a study of blood T cells in healthy people across ages. A sample-barcoded 5' primer and a J-beta primer mix were used in a second PCR of roughly 7 to 11 cycles. Every sample gave at least 2.5 million paired-end reads containing CDR3. TCRdb re-analysed the 5' RACE reads in MiXCR, keeping a single row per CDR3 protein. The profile covers 1.5 million to 2 million distinct CDR3 sequences, with approximately 28% appearing a single time and about 7.7% taken by the ten largest. Donors ranged from about 6 to 90 years old and were healthy Caucasians in Russia. Germline CDR1 is SGHRS and CDR2 is YFSETQ. Trimming left V 2 bases short and J 1 base short, with 12 bases between. The CDR3 totals 15 residues.

The V and J genes are TRBV5-1 and TRBJ2-5, with unresolved D. This clonotype originated in a woman in her 30s in good health. The sequencing input was blood. The CDR3 sequence: CASSFGGEGQETQYF. CDR3 coding DNA: TGCGCCAGCAGCTTCGGCGGAGAAGGCCAAGAGACCCAGTACTTC.